One and the same sample provided the 28 T cell receptor beta chains below, sequenced in a study of T-cell memory formation after mild COVID-19. TCRdb analysed the 5' RACE reads with MiXCR anew, one entry per CDR3 protein. The table lists tens of thousands of distinct CDR3 sequences, roughly 17% of them singletons. The sequenced sample consisted of PBMCs or a T cell subset sorted from them (not recorded which). The receptors come from an adult woman who had mild COVID-19 (a few samples of this study predate the infection). Cell type and time point are not known.

The chain employs TRBV4-3 and TRBJ2-1; D gene unclear. From germline, CDR1 is LGHNA and CDR2 YSLEER. V was cut by 1 base and J by 10 bases, with 11 bases left in between. CDR3 length equals 13 residues. CDR3 amino acids: CASSQVLAKEQFF. Here the CDR3 DNA reads TGCGCCAGCAGCCAAGTCCTCGCCAAGGAGCAGTTCTTC.

The table lists this clonotype with a few counts. This chain joins TRBV5-1 and TRBJ2-7; tentatively, D is TRBD1 (6 bases). Germline V gene data show CDR1 as SGHRS and CDR2 as YFSETQ. V was shortened by 0 bases and J by 3 bases, with 10 bases between the two germline ends. The CDR3 consists of 14 residues. The CDR3 here is CASSLAGRGYEQYF. The DNA for the CDR3 is TGCGCCAGCAGCTTGGCGGGCAGGGGCTACGAGCAGTACTTC.

This clonotype appeared a few times. The chain recombines TRBV9 with TRBJ2-3; 8 bases fit TRBD2. Germline loops: CDR1 SGDLS, CDR2 YYNGEE. The V and J ends lost 3 bases and 4 bases, in that order; junction bases with no gene match: 7. The CDR3 loop spans 15 amino acids. CDR3 nucleotide sequence: TGTGCCAGCAGCGGGGCGGGGGGTAGCGCAGATACGCAGTATTTT. This translates into CASSGAGGSADTQYF.

The genes are TRBV14 and TRBJ2-7, with 8 bases that match TRBD1. There are 15 residues in the CDR3. Germline CDR1 reads SGHDN; CDR2 reads FVKESK. Trimming took 3 bases from V and 3 from J; bases not matched to a gene: 7. The CDR3 nucleotides are TGTGCCAGCAGCCACCTTCAGGGGGCAAGCTACGAGCAGTACTTC. As protein: CASSHLQGASYEQYF.

This clonotype appeared a few times. The rearrangement joins TRBV9 to TRBJ2-1, with TRBD2 identical over 11 bases. V lost 1 base, J lost 7 bases, and 7 bases stayed unmatched. The CDR3 spans 16 residues. Looked up from germline, CDR1 is SGDLS and CDR2 is YYNGEE. CDR3 protein: CASSVSSSGGGNEQFF. DNA of the CDR3: TGTGCCAGCAGCGTAAGCAGTAGCGGGGGGGGAAATGAGCAGTTCTTC.

This clonotype has just a few counts. The chain joins TRBV6-1 to TRBJ1-5, with no clear D. The CDR3 sequence is 15 residues long. The V gene's germline CDR1 is MNHNS and CDR2 SASEGT. V gave up 0 bases and J gave up 4 bases, with 10 bases separating them. The CDR3 nucleotides are TGTGCCAGCAGTGAAGCGATTTGGGAAAATCAGCCCCAGCATTTT. Translated: CASSEAIWENQPQHF.

This clonotype was recorded a few times. The chain has TRBV12-3 or TRBV12-4 and TRBJ2-7, with no clear D. The CDR3 runs 12 residues. V shed 6 bases and J shed 5 bases, with 11 bases lying between them. The CDR3 is CASSFSGHEQYF. The CDR3 region has the DNA TGTGCCAGCAGCTTTTCGGGCCACGAGCAGTACTTC.

The genes are TRBV4-1 and TRBJ2-1; D gene uncertain. The CDR3 is made up of 16 amino acids. CDR1 MGHRA and CDR2 YSYEKL come from the germline V gene. The V gene lost 0 bases and the J gene lost 0 bases, with 9 bases spanning the gap. CDR3 sequence: CASSQDSGSSYNEQFF. The CDR3 DNA sequence: TGCGCCAGCAGCCAAGATAGTGGAAGCTCCTACAATGAGCAGTTCTTC.

The chain combines TRBV6-6 with TRBJ2-7, with D perhaps matching TRBD2 (6 bases). CDR3 size: 17 residues. The V end was cut by 6 bases, the J end by 4 bases, with 25 bases between. The germline V gene has CDR1 MNHNY and CDR2 SVGAGI (reference sequence). As DNA, the CDR3 is TGTGCCAGCAGGGATTATTCGGTGAGGGAGGCCGAGTACGAGCAGTACTTC. This encodes CASRDYSVREAEYEQYF.

A few counts support this clonotype. This rearrangement joins TRBV7-2 to TRBJ1-5; possible D gene TRBD1, 6 bases. The V end lost 4 bases, the J end lost 6 bases, and 13 bases lay between the germline ends. This CDR3 region has 14 residues. Per germline, CDR1 SGHTA and CDR2 FQGNSA. The CDR3: CASSSVLGGQPQHF. CDR3 nucleotide sequence: TGTGCCAGCAGCTCAGTACTAGGGGGTCAGCCCCAGCATTTT.

This clonotype was seen a few times. The chain couples TRBV4-1 to TRBJ1-2, with TRBD1 matching over 7 bases. Germline assignment: CDR1 MGHRA and CDR2 YSYEKL. The CDR3 is 15 residues long. V lost 2 bases, J lost 2 bases, and 5 bases stayed unmatched. CDR3 sequence reads: CASSQHRQGNYGYTF. The CDR3 DNA reads TGCGCCAGCAGCCAACATCGACAGGGAAACTATGGCTACACCTTC.

This clonotype was detected only a few times. V and J are TRBV12-3 or TRBV12-4 and TRBJ1-1, with no clear D. Trimming left V 1 base short and J 5 bases short, with 5 bases between. The CDR3 spans 12 residues. Here the CDR3 DNA reads TGTGCCAGCAGTTTAGGGTGGACTGAAGCTTTCTTT. This encodes CASSLGWTEAFF.

The chain couples TRBV5-1 to TRBJ2-7; TRBD1 matches at 8 bases. Trimming took 0 bases from V and 4 from J; bases not matched to a gene: 6. This CDR3 is built from 15 residues. Germline CDR1 is SGHRS and CDR2 is YFSETQ. The CDR3 loop reads CASSLDRDRFYEQYF. The CDR3 DNA reads as TGCGCCAGCAGCTTGGACCGGGACAGGTTTTACGAGCAGTACTTC. Full variable domain (missing parts from reference TRBV5-1 and TRBJ2-7): KAGVTQTPRYLIKTRGQQVTLSCSPISGHRSVSWYQQTPGQGLQFLFEYFSETQRNKGNFPGRFSGRQFSNSRSEMNVSTLELGDSALYLCASSLDRDRFYEQYFGPGTRLTVT.

This chain joins TRBV20-1 and TRBJ2-7; possibly TRBD2 for D (7 bases). Germline assignment: CDR1 DFQATT and CDR2 SNEGSKA (reference sequence). The CDR3 has 12 amino acids. V lost 6 bases to trimming and J lost 2 bases, with 11 bases between them. In nucleotides, the CDR3 is TGCAGTGCAGGGGGGGCCGCCTACGAGCAGTACTTC. It translates to CSAGGAAYEQYF.

This clonotype was found a few times. The V gene is TRBV10-3, the J gene TRBJ2-3; tentatively, D is TRBD1 or TRBD2 (5 bases each). CDR1 and CDR2 from the germline V gene are ENHRY and SYGVKD. This CDR3 has 16 amino acids. V was shortened by 0 bases and J by 5 bases, with 15 bases between the two germline ends. CDR3 sequence: CAISESTGRAQDTQYF. The CDR3 region has the DNA TGTGCCATCAGTGAGTCGACGGGGCGCGCACAAGATACGCAGTATTTT.

This clonotype was picked up a small number of times. V usage is TRBV4-1 and J usage is TRBJ1-5; D uncertain. V was trimmed by 2 bases and J by 2 bases, leaving 4 bases between them. Germline V gene data show CDR1 as MGHRA and CDR2 as YSYEKL. There are 13 residues in the CDR3. The CDR3 protein is CASSQTRNQPQHF. The CDR3 DNA sequence: TGCGCCAGCAGCCAAACTCGCAATCAGCCCCAGCATTTT.

This clonotype appeared a few times. The rearrangement joins TRBV5-6 to TRBJ2-3; TRBD1 agrees at 7 bases. This CDR3 region has 16 residues. J gave up 2 bases and V 4 bases, and 10 bases lay outside the gene matches. CDR1 SGHDT and CDR2 YYEEEE come from the germline V gene. The CDR3 loop reads CASSPGQVTFTDTQYF. The CDR3 coding sequence is TGTGCCAGCAGCCCCGGACAGGTGACCTTCACAGATACGCAGTATTTT. The variable domain in full, with the rest retrieved from reference TRBV5-6 and TRBJ2-3, is DAGVTQSPTHLIKTRGQQVTLRCSPKSGHDTVSWYQQALGQGPQFIFQYYEEEERQRGNFPDRFSGHQFPNYSSELNVNALLLGDSALYLCASSPGQVTFTDTQYFGPGTRLTVL.

In its sample, this clonotype was seen many times. V usage is TRBV7-6 and J usage is TRBJ2-1; no clear D gene. Trimming stripped 3 bases from V and 8 bases from J, with 8 bases between. CDR3 length: 12 residues. Germline V gene data show CDR1 as SGHVS and CDR2 as FNYEAQ. The chain's CDR3 is CASSFLNHEQFF. CDR3 bases: TGTGCCAGCAGCTTTTTGAATCATGAGCAGTTCTTC.

The rearrangement uses TRBV27 and TRBJ2-7; D unresolved. This CDR3 contains 13 residues. V lost 8 bases and J lost 5, with 16 bases in between. CDR1 and CDR2 from the germline V gene are MNHEY and SMNVEV (reference sequence). The CDR3 is CASGLLGPHEQYF. The CDR3 DNA follows: TGTGCCAGCGGCCTGTTGGGCCCCCACGAGCAGTACTTC.

This chain connects TRBV7-2 to TRBJ2-2; D gene unclear. Germline V gene data show CDR1 as SGHTA and CDR2 as FQGNSA. Trimming took 5 bases from V and 4 from J, leaving 11 bases between them. This CDR3 has 14 amino acids. The CDR3 sequence: CASSTGPFTGELFF. CDR3 nucleotides: TGTGCCAGCAGCACCGGGCCCTTCACCGGGGAGCTGTTTTTT.

The chain joins TRBV12-3 or TRBV12-4 to TRBJ1-2; tentative D call: TRBD1 (5 bases). The CDR3 runs 14 residues. The germline V and J ends were trimmed by 4 bases and 0 bases, with 9 bases remaining between them. CDR3 sequence (DNA): TGTGCCAGCAGTTCGGACAAGGCTAACTATGGCTACACCTTC. Its protein product is CASSSDKANYGYTF.

This clonotype was seen a few times. The chain has TRBV2 and TRBJ1-1; 7 nucleotides line up with TRBD1. Germline values: CDR1 SNHLY, CDR2 FYNNEI. The V gene end was trimmed by 5 bases and the J gene end by 6 bases; junction bases not matched to a gene: 3. The CDR3 contains 12 residues. The DNA of the CDR3 is TGTGCCAGCAGTCCGACAGGGTCTGAAGCTTTCTTT. Translating it yields CASSPTGSEAFF.

This chain uses TRBV14 with TRBJ2-7; TRBD1 might be the D (5 bases). The V gene's germline CDR1 is SGHDN and CDR2 FVKESK. V was pared by 6 bases and J by 4 bases, with 22 bases between. The CDR3 has 16 residues. The CDR3 DNA reads as TGTGCCAGCAGTAAATTCGGAACAGGTCCTCGATACGAGCAGTACTTC. Translating gives CASSKFGTGPRYEQYF.

The genes are TRBV7-6 and TRBJ2-1; 8 positions agree with TRBD2. The CDR3 length is 15 residues. V lost 2 bases and J lost 6; bases outside the gene matches: 6. Looked up from germline, CDR1 is SGHVS and CDR2 is FNYEAQ. In DNA form, the CDR3 reads TGTGCCAGCAGCTTATTAGGCGGGGGGTTCAATGAGCAGTTCTTC. It specifies CASSLLGGGFNEQFF.

V and J are TRBV11-2 and TRBJ1-2, with D possibly matching TRBD1 (6 bases). Per germline, CDR1 SGHAT and CDR2 FQNNGV. V lost 0 bases, J lost 7 bases, and 12 bases lay in between. The CDR3 has 14 residues. The CDR3: CASSLDLGAGGYTF. The CDR3 coding sequence is TGTGCCAGCAGCTTAGATCTGGGGGCCGGTGGCTACACCTTC.

The chain employs TRBV5-1 and TRBJ2-1; 10 bases are a match to TRBD2. The CDR3 loop spans 18 amino acids. V was clipped by 2 bases and J by 0 bases; unmatched bases: 8. CDR1 is SGHRS, CDR2 YFSETQ, per germline. As DNA, the CDR3 is TGCGCCAGCAGCTTAGGACTAGCGGACGATATCTCCTACAATGAGCAGTTCTTC. It is translated as CASSLGLADDISYNEQFF.

The rearrangement joins TRBV7-9 to TRBJ2-1, with 10 bases identical to TRBD1. This CDR3 region has 17 residues. With V trimmed by 5 bases and J by 5 bases, 12 bases remained unmatched. CDR1 is SEHNR and CDR2 is FQNEAQ in the germline V gene (reference sequence). The CDR3 region has the DNA TGTGCCAGCAGCCAGGGGGTCGGGACAGGGGACGACAATGAGCAGTTCTTC. It codes for CASSQGVGTGDDNEQFF.

This clonotype has a count of ten or more. The rearrangement links TRBV6-5 to TRBJ2-7; 7 bases line up with TRBD1. V shed 0 bases and J 2 bases; nucleotides not matched to a gene: 16. The CDR3 covers 19 residues. Germline V gives CDR1 MNHEY, CDR2 SVGAGI. The chain's CDR3 is CASSYSSRRMDRTPYEQYF. The CDR3 DNA reads TGTGCCAGCAGTTACTCGAGCCGTCGGATGGACAGGACACCCTACGAGCAGTACTTC.